The 22 T cell receptor beta chains presented below share a single source sample, sequenced in a study of T cell changes during pregnancy in multiple sclerosis. Using immunoSEQ multiplex PCR, the repertoire was profiled, and TCRdb retains in-frame clones only, with some absent. In the table there are about 68,000 clones, under 95% of which are singletons. The sample in question was peripheral blood, obtained in the second trimester of pregnancy. These receptors originate from a female donor with multiple sclerosis, enrolled in a pregnancy study.

The rearrangement uses TRBV7-9 and TRBJ2-3; 8 nucleotides line up with TRBD2. The junction had 14 bases not matched to a gene; V was cut back by 5 bases and J by 4 bases. Germline V CDR1 and CDR2: SEHNR, FQNEAQ (reference sequence). CDR3 length: 17 amino acids. The CDR3: CASSLNLRGGNADTQYF. CDR3 bases: TGTGCCAGCAGCCTTAATTTACGGGGGGGCAATGCAGATACGCAGTATTTT.

V and J are TRBV18 and TRBJ1-1, with unresolved D. V was cut by 5 bases and J by 3 bases, with 10 bases left in between. The CDR3 has 13 amino acids. Per the germline V gene, CDR1 is KGHSH and CDR2 is LQKENI. DNA for the CDR3: TGTGCCAGCTCAAGTAACAGAGACACTGAAGCTTTCTTT. Translated, it gives CASSSNRDTEAFF.

V gene TRBV7-2 combines with J gene TRBJ2-2; weak D call: TRBD2 (5 bases). The germline V and J ends were trimmed by 6 bases and 7 bases, with 12 bases remaining between them. The CDR3 is 13 amino acids. The germline V gene encodes CDR1 SGHTA and CDR2 FQGNSA. The CDR3 loop is CASRALRGGELFF. In DNA, the CDR3 is TGTGCCAGCAGAGCCCTCCGGGGCGGGGAGCTGTTTTTT.

The V and J genes are TRBV18 and TRBJ2-3, with D possibly matching TRBD1 (5 bases). Trimming removed 1 base from V and 2 bases from J, with 10 bases in between. Germline V lookup: CDR1 KGHSH, CDR2 LQKENI. The CDR3 totals 15 residues. The CDR3 DNA follows: TGTGCCAGCTCACCACAGGGGAAAAACACAGATACGCAGTATTTT. The encoded protein is CASSPQGKNTDTQYF.

The V gene is TRBV2, the J gene TRBJ2-7, with D tentatively TRBD2 (5 bases). V was shortened by 5 bases and J by 4 bases, with 9 bases between the two germline ends. Germline lookup yields CDR1 SNHLY and CDR2 FYNNEI. The CDR3 sequence is 12 residues long. The CDR3 nucleotides are TGTGCCAGCAGTCGGACTTCATACGAGCAGTACTTC. This codes for CASSRTSYEQYF.

The chain links TRBV5-4 to TRBJ2-3; 15 bases are a match to TRBD2. The germline CDR1 and CDR2 sequences are SGHNT and YYREEE (reference sequence). The CDR3 runs to 18 residues. V lost 5 bases and J lost 1; bases outside the gene matches: 8. The chain's CDR3 is CASRNGLAGGLGTDTQYF. The CDR3 nucleotides are TGTGCCAGCAGAAATGGACTAGCGGGGGGGCTCGGCACAGATACGCAGTATTTT.

This rearrangement joins TRBV2 to TRBJ1-1; tentatively, D is TRBD1 (6 bases). The ends were cut back, 9 bases at V and 2 bases at J, with 19 bases in the middle. The CDR3 runs 15 residues. Germline V lookup: CDR1 SNHLY, CDR2 FYNNEI. CDR3 sequence reads: CARITEDSSNTEAFF. The CDR3 DNA reads as TGTGCCAGGATTACGGAGGACAGTTCCAACACTGAAGCTTTCTTT. Looking up the rest from reference TRBV2 and TRBJ1-1 gives the full variable domain: EPEVTQTPSHQVTQMGQEVILRCVPISNHLYFYWYRQILGQKVEFLVSFYNNEISEKSEIFDDQFSVERPDGSNFTLKIRSTKLEDSAMYFCARITEDSSNTEAFFGQGTRLTVV.

The gene calls are TRBV21-1 and TRBJ2-7; TRBD2 reflects the table's D call only, with no check against the DNA. TRBV21-1 is designated a pseudogene. CDR3 length equals 14 residues. The CDR3 spells CASSKMTETYEQYF. The CDR3 bases are TGTGCCAGCAGCAAAATGACTGAAACCTACGAGCAGTACTTC.

The gene calls are TRBV4-2 and TRBJ1-5; D gene uncertain. V was clipped by 4 bases and J by 2 bases, with 12 bases between them. The germline V gene encodes CDR1 LGHNA and CDR2 YNFKEQ. This CDR3 comprises 15 residues. The CDR3 nucleotides read TGTGCCAGCAGCCCTGAGGCCGCGGGCAATCAGCCCCAGCATTTT. Residues: CASSPEAAGNQPQHF.

The J gene is TRBJ1-2, the V gene TRBV18; 9 nucleotides align to TRBD1. Unmatched junction bases numbered 7, after V lost 3 bases and J lost 5 bases. The CDR3 runs 15 residues. The germline CDR1 and CDR2 sequences are KGHSH and LQKENI. The CDR3 coding sequence is TGTGCCAGCTCACCCAGACAGGGGGTTGGGTATGGCTACACCTTC. This translates into CASSPRQGVGYGYTF.

The CDR3 DNA reads as TGTGCCAGCAGCTGGGGACAGGGGGCCTTTAATTCACCCCTCCACTTT. It translates to CASSWGQGAFNSPLHF. The chain employs TRBV27 and TRBJ1-6, with 12 bases aligning to TRBD1. This CDR3 is 16 amino acids long. The ends lost 6 bases at V and 6 bases at J; junction bases unmatched: 6. Germline CDR1 MNHEY, CDR2 SMNVEV (reference sequence).

The chain has TRBV19 and TRBJ2-6; D is perhaps TRBD1 (6 bases). Looked up from germline, CDR1 is LNHDA and CDR2 is SQIVND (reference sequence). The CDR3 sequence is 17 residues long. V lost 5 bases, J lost 2 bases, and 16 bases lay in between. CDR3 in amino acids: CASSPAWTVPGANVLTF. CDR3 sequence (DNA): TGTGCCAGTAGTCCGGCCTGGACAGTTCCTGGGGCCAACGTCCTGACTTTC.

The V call is TRBV7-9, the J call TRBJ1-1; D remains unclear. Trimming left V 3 bases short and J 4 bases short, with 12 bases between. The CDR3 is 14 residues long. Germline loops: CDR1 SEHNR, CDR2 FQNEAQ (reference sequence). CDR3 coding DNA: TGTGCCAGCAGCTTGGCCAGGTCGGTCACTGAAGCTTTCTTT. It yields the protein CASSLARSVTEAFF. Variable domain in full (rest from reference TRBV7-9 and TRBJ1-1): DTGVSQNPRHKITKRGQNVTFRCDPISEHNRLYWYRQTLGQGPEFLTYFQNEAQLEKSRLLSDRFSAERPKGSFSTLEIQRTEQGDSAMYLCASSLARSVTEAFFGQGTRLTVV.

This sequence joins TRBV2 and TRBJ2-1; 11 bases align to TRBD2. The V segment lost 3 bases and the J segment 4 bases; nucleotides outside the gene matches: 5. From germline, CDR1 is SNHLY and CDR2 FYNNEI. CDR3 length: 16 amino acids. The CDR3 protein is CASSEPGLAEYNEQFF. CDR3 nucleotides: TGTGCCAGCAGTGAGCCGGGACTAGCGGAATACAATGAGCAGTTCTTC.

The rearrangement uses TRBV19 and TRBJ1-2; D perhaps matches TRBD1 (6 bases). The CDR3 loop spans 14 amino acids. CDR1 and CDR2 from the germline V gene are LNHDA and SQIVND (reference sequence). V dropped 4 bases and J dropped 6 bases, with 15 bases sitting between them. The CDR3 spells CASSNLWTENGYTF. The CDR3 nucleotides read TGTGCCAGTAGTAACCTATGGACAGAGAATGGCTACACCTTC.

The rearrangement joins TRBV7-3 to TRBJ2-3, with D tentatively TRBD2 (6 bases). This CDR3 has 14 amino acids. CDR1 and CDR2 (germline): SGHTA, FQGTGA. Trimming left V 3 bases short and J 2 bases short, with 9 bases between. CDR3: CASSLGGPTDTQYF. CDR3 coding DNA: TGTGCCAGCAGCTTGGGGGGACCCACAGATACGCAGTATTTT.

This chain connects TRBV7-2 to TRBJ1-5, with 7 nucleotides matching TRBD1. CDR1 and CDR2 (germline): SGHTA, FQGNSA. This CDR3 has 15 amino acids. The ends lost 1 base at V and 2 bases at J; junction bases unmatched: 2. CDR3 in amino acids: CASSLDRGGNQPQHF. CDR3 in DNA: TGTGCCAGCAGCTTAGACAGGGGAGGCAATCAGCCCCAGCATTTT.

V and J are TRBV5-4 and TRBJ2-7; 8 bases line up with TRBD1. Trimming took 4 bases from V and 0 from J; bases not matched to a gene: 3. Germline V gene sequence: CDR1 SGHNT, CDR2 YYREEE (reference sequence). The CDR3 has 14 amino acids. This CDR3 is CASSAGQVSYEQYF. Written as DNA, the CDR3 is TGTGCCAGCAGCGCGGGACAGGTCTCCTACGAGCAGTACTTC.

The rearrangement links TRBV28 to TRBJ1-1; tentative D call: TRBD1 (6 bases). The CDR3 is made up of 14 amino acids. V was trimmed by 3 bases and J by 4 bases, leaving 12 bases between them. Germline assignment: CDR1 MDHEN and CDR2 SYDVKM. The CDR3 sequence is CASSFSGAGTEAFF. CDR3 DNA: TGTGCCAGCAGTTTCTCAGGGGCGGGCACTGAAGCTTTCTTT. The whole variable domain, filled in from reference TRBV28 and TRBJ1-1, reads DVKVTQSSRYLVKRTGEKVFLECVQDMDHENMFWYRQDPGLGLRLIYFSYDVKMKEKGDIPEGYSVSREKKERFSLILESASTNQTSMYLCASSFSGAGTEAFFGQGTRLTVV.

The chain has TRBV6-1 and TRBJ1-2, with unresolved D. The CDR3 is 12 residues long. With 10 bases removed from V and 3 bases from J, the gap between germline ends came to 12 bases. Germline assignment: CDR1 MNHNS and CDR2 SASEGT. This CDR3 is CATRGPDYGYTF. The CDR3 DNA reads as TGTGCCACCCGCGGGCCGGACTATGGCTACACCTTC.

The chain uses TRBV5-4 and TRBJ1-1; D possibly corresponds to TRBD1 (5 bases). This CDR3 comprises 13 residues. V was shortened by 0 bases and J by 4 bases, with 7 bases between the two germline ends. Per the germline V gene, CDR1 is SGHNT and CDR2 is YYREEE (reference sequence). The DNA for the CDR3 is TGTGCCAGCAGCTTGGAGGGGATCACTGAAGCTTTCTTT. This translates into CASSLEGITEAFF.

This clone was detected a few times. This specimen includes other DNA sequences encoding the same CDR3. The J gene is TRBJ1-1, the V gene TRBV7-9; D gene unclear. Germline CDR1 and CDR2: SEHNR and FQNEAQ (reference sequence). The CDR3 length is 13 residues. With 2 bases removed from V and 5 bases from J, the gap between germline ends came to 9 bases. CDR3 in amino acids: CASSLNPGTEAFF. DNA of the CDR3: TGTGCCAGCAGCTTAAATCCCGGGACTGAAGCTTTCTTT.